Below are 8 T cell receptor beta chains sequenced from a single sample in a study of T cell changes during pregnancy in multiple sclerosis. Profiling relied on immunoSEQ multiplex PCR, and the TCRdb table lists in-frame clones only, not all of them. The sample yields around 50,000 clones, 94% seen once. The source material was CD4+ T cells from peripheral blood mononuclear cells, sampled in the first trimester of pregnancy. The receptors here all came from a female donor with multiple sclerosis, enrolled in a pregnancy study.

J is TRBJ1-1 and V is TRBV10-3; 8 nucleotides line up with TRBD1. The V segment lost 7 bases and the J segment 6 bases; nucleotides outside the gene matches: 10. The CDR3 runs to 14 residues. Germline loops: CDR1 ENHRY, CDR2 SYGVKD. The CDR3: CAIKAAGGFAEAFF. The CDR3 DNA is TGTGCCATCAAAGCGGCAGGGGGCTTCGCTGAAGCTTTCTTT.

V usage is TRBV7-8 and J usage is TRBJ2-7; TRBD2 might be the D (6 bases). Trimming took 1 base from V and 7 from J, leaving 17 bases between them. Germline V gene data show CDR1 as SGHVS and CDR2 as FQNEAQ. This CDR3 contains 15 residues. The CDR3 here is CASSLVSGSQGEQYF. CDR3 nucleotides: TGTGCCAGCAGCTTAGTAAGCGGGTCCCAGGGTGAGCAGTACTTC.

The rearrangement uses TRBV7-8 and TRBJ2-1; 8 bases line up with TRBD2. J lost 5 bases, V lost 5 bases, and 8 bases had no gene match. This CDR3 is 15 amino acids long. Germline CDR1 reads SGHVS; CDR2 reads FQNEAQ. The CDR3 sequence is CASSARGGFDNEQFF. CDR3 in DNA: TGTGCCAGCAGCGCTCGGGGGGGATTCGACAATGAGCAGTTCTTC. The full variable domain, in which reference TRBV7-8 and TRBJ2-1 provide the parts outside the CDR3, is GAGVSQSPRYKVAKRGQDVALRCDPISGHVSLFWYQQALGQGPEFLTYFQNEAQLDKSGLPSDRFFAERPEGSVSTLKIQRTQQEDSAVYLCASSARGGFDNEQFFGPGTRLTVL.

The chain links TRBV19 to TRBJ2-7, with D perhaps TRBD1 (6 bases). CDR1 is LNHDA, CDR2 SQIVND, per germline (reference sequence). CDR3 length: 16 residues. The germline V and J ends were trimmed by 3 bases and 0 bases, with 15 bases remaining between them. The CDR3 reads CASSISGLDSSYEQYF. The CDR3 DNA reads as TGTGCCAGTAGTATTTCGGGGTTGGACAGCTCCTACGAGCAGTACTTC.

The chain employs TRBV11-1 and TRBJ1-5; D is unclear. Trimming took 5 bases from V and 5 from J, leaving 10 bases between them. Germline V CDR1 and CDR2: SGHAT, FQDESV (reference sequence). This CDR3 region has 13 residues. The CDR3 protein is CASSLSLDQPQHF. CDR3 bases: TGTGCCAGCAGCCTAAGTTTAGATCAGCCCCAGCATTTT.

V is TRBV2 and J is TRBJ2-5; no clear D gene. Germline loops: CDR1 SNHLY, CDR2 FYNNEI. V was trimmed by 4 bases and J by 3 bases, leaving 9 bases between them. This CDR3 is built from 13 residues. CDR3 amino acids: CASSGWPEETQYF. The CDR3 coding sequence is TGTGCCAGCAGTGGTTGGCCAGAAGAGACCCAGTACTTC.

A single count supports this clone. The rearrangement links TRBV7-2 to TRBJ2-3; no reliable D call. CDR3 length: 15 residues. CDR1 is SGHTA, CDR2 FQGNSA, per germline. V lost 3 bases and J lost 0, with 10 bases in between. The CDR3 coding sequence is TGTGCCAGCAGCTTGTATACGCAGAGCACAGATACGCAGTATTTT. It is translated as CASSLYTQSTDTQYF.

This chain joins TRBV27 and TRBJ2-7; the D gene is possibly TRBD1 (6 bases). Germline CDR1 and CDR2: MNHEY and SMNVEV (reference sequence). The CDR3 has 16 amino acids. The ends were cut back, 5 bases at V and 3 bases at J, with 20 bases in the middle. CDR3 residues: CASSITTGLYLYEQYF. The CDR3 DNA reads TGTGCCAGCAGTATCACTACAGGGCTGTACCTCTACGAGCAGTACTTC.